This T cell receptor (beta chain) came from a study of shared clonotypes between healthy human individuals. Clones were read by immunoSEQ multiplex PCR, and TCRdb kept only the in-frame ones, dropping some. The data show a few million clones, approximately 95% seen once. V shed 6 bases and J 4 bases; nucleotides not matched to a gene: 10. Germline CDR1 is SNHLY and CDR2 is FYNNEI. The CDR3 covers 17 residues. This clonotype originated in a man younger than 35 in good health. The chain recombines TRBV2 with TRBJ2-2; 11 bases are a match to TRBD2. Sequenced: naive CD4+ T cells sorted from blood. Subset defined: CD45RA+ positively selected. This CDR3 reads CASSREITSGSTGELFF. The CDR3 DNA reads as TGTGCCAGCAGCCGCGAGATTACTAGCGGGAGCACCGGGGAGCTGTTTTTT.